This record concerns one TCR beta chain sequence. This receptor's antigen is unknown. No base quality information exists; no much larger clone differs at one position. Participants in the prospective study were aged 18 to 89 years, lived in 20 to 30 United States geographic areas, and enrolled through a virtual design. In the prospective study, cohorts were assigned on the basis of participant-reported clinical history obtained from a screening survey and a study questionnaire. In the prospective study, mobile phlebotomists collected whole blood, serum and a nasopharyngeal or oropharyngeal swab from each participant. Additional blood draws and questionnaires over a roughly two-month period could optionally be provided by prospective study participants. Prospective study blood samples were shipped either frozen or at room temperature before DNA extraction. This record belongs to a study of blood T cell repertoires in COVID-19 (dated by TCRdb to about 2020). About the investigation overall: Samples from collaborators originated in the United States, Italy and Spain and spanned both the acute and convalescent phases of COVID-19. The material from the prospective study consisted of cDNA or gDNA derived from T cells, B-cell-depleted T cells, or PBMCs. Subjects who had been exposed to COVID-19, were actively infected with it, or had recovered from it provided the deeply sampled blood TCRbeta repertoires that made up the dataset. The repertoires were released in a freely available public database intended as a resource for research on the immune response to SARS-CoV-2. The samples were drawn from the first 160 participants of the ongoing ImmuneRACE study and from 1,200 or so subjects provided by 6 global collaborators. Sample metadata almost always included a de-identified subject ID, COVID-19 status, age in years and sex. HLA class I and class II types, where available, came from metadata supplied by the sample provider rather than from assay-based typing.

The germline ends are 12 bases apart after V is trimmed by 2 bases and J by 8 bases. The CDR3 numbers 13 residues from cysteine through phenylalanine. Only CDR3 DNA remains: 39 bases, in frame from the first base. CDR1 and CDR2 (MNHEY, SVGAGI) derive from the germline V gene. The research as a whole found: Clinical and demographic metadata were provided uncurated, with the amount varying by source and participant.

TCRbeta CDR3 regions were amplified from genomic DNA using the immunoSEQ Assay, a bias-controlled multiplex PCR. The paper's data handling went like this. Within the assay, amplification of reference gene primers was used to estimate how many nucleated cells each sample contained. Sequence reads were collapsed and filtered to measure the absolute abundance of every unique TCRbeta CDR3 rearrangement. For each sample, productive Simpson clonality was calculated by taking the square root of Simpson's diversity index across productive rearrangements. TCRdb took this table from immuneACCESS and kept in-frame rearrangements with V and J called. Such tables lack part of the clones; where checked against another copy, unresolved V genes explain under half of the gap, and the rest is unexplained. The V and J calls and the clone size are those of that table, but D and trimming were determined from the DNA. The sample table holds 260,000 or so clones, of which roughly 90% were seen once. The ten top clones hold just over 2.5% of the sample.

The sample consisted of PBMCs or T cells enriched from blood (not recorded which). The origin of this receptor is a woman in her 30s with acute COVID-19. Recombination connected TRBV6-5 to TRBJ1-2; tentative D gene TRBD1, with 6 bases matching. The encoded CDR3 is CASSYPGGRGYTF. The DNA reads as follows: TGTGCCAGCAGTTACCCGGGGGGCCGGGGCTACACCTTC.